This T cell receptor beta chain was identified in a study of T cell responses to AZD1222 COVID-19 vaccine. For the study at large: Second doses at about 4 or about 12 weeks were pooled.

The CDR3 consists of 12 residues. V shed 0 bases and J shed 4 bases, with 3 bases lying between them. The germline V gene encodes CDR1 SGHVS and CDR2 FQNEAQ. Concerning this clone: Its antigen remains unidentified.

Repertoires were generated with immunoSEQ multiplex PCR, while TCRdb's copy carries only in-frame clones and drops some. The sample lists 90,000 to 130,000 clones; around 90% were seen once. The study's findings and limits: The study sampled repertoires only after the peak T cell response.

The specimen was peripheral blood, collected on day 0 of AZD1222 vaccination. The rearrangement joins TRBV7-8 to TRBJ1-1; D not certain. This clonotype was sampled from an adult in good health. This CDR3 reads CASSLASTEAFF. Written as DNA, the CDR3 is TGTGCCAGCAGCTTAGCCAGCACTGAAGCTTTCTTT.